This T cell receptor beta chain emerged from a study of T cells after yellow fever vaccination (dated 2019 in TCRdb). The study in broad terms: The SMART-Seq v4 Ultra Low Input RNA kit was used to prepare libraries from fractions with low cell numbers. Two healthy male donors, one aged 18 to 30 and one aged 30 to 40 years, were included in the cohort. To follow T-cell clones before and after both primary and booster YFV17D yellow fever vaccination, bulk TCR alpha and beta repertoires underwent longitudinal sequencing. Blood was drawn at multiple timepoints before and after primary and secondary immunization, with bulk PBMC replicates and cell subsets isolated. Findings and caveats that apply to the study as a whole: Computational filtering was required because FACS-sorted repertoires could contain abundant contaminating clonotypes from the bulk population. The study included only a couple of donors, which limits how far the findings can be generalized. Most clones expanded after primary vaccination (approximately 95% of CD4 and around nine tenths of CD8) were re-detected after the booster, suggesting that broad memory maintenance occurred. Compared with the primary T-cell response, the secondary T-cell response was faster but weaker, reaching its peak on day 5 rather than on day 15. A small share of clonotypes was detected in both CD4 and CD8 compartments, with the overlap likely arising from convergent recombination.

The treatment or condition label of this sample denotes: live attenuated yellow fever vaccine strain. A standard Ficoll-Paque protocol was used to isolate PBMCs from peripheral blood. Dynabeads CD4 and CD8 positive selection kits were used to isolate the CD4 and CD8 T-cell fractions. RNA was extracted with TriZol from bulk PBMCs, CD4 and CD8 fractions, and dextramer-positive and dextramer-negative fractions. TCR cDNA was synthesized by 5'RACE template switching, which introduced a universal primer site and unique molecular identifiers. Priming of cDNA synthesis was performed from both the TCR alpha and TCR beta constant segments. Two PCR steps were used to amplify libraries, with sample barcodes and sequencing adapters being added in the second step. Sequencing of libraries was done on Illumina HiSeq 2500 (2x100 bp) or NovaSeq (2x150 bp). The paper's data handling went like this. Reads were demultiplexed and collapsed into UMI consensus sequences with MIGEC, and V(D)J alignment was performed with MiXCR. Vaccine-responding clonotypes were defined with edgeR using replicate PBMC samples, requiring FDR below 0.01 and a log2 fold change above 5 up to day 15. Each bulk clonotype received a CD4 or CD8 identity based on whether the sequenced CD4 or CD8 repertoire contained that clonotype at higher abundance. The raw public reads went through TCRdb reprocessing: fastp at Q25, MiXCR clone calling, in-frame beta chains kept. Records with the same CDR3 protein are collapsed into one entry carrying the most frequent genes and DNA. TCRdb assigned the V and J calls; the authors' analysis was not used. This sample comprises 200,000 to 300,000 distinct CDR3 sequences, approximately 12% of them detected only once. In total, the top ten clones hold 0.4% to 0.55% of the sample.

Via the germline V gene, CDR1 is SGHVS and CDR2 FNYEAQ. Deletion took 6 bases off V and 0 bases off J, with a span of 13 bases between the germline ends. The CDR3, from cysteine to phenylalanine, totals 15 residues. The CDR3 DNA has 45 bases and is translated from base 1. Of note for this clonotype: Its antigen specificity is not known. No qualities accompany the bases; no much larger clone lies one base away.

This sample comprised CD4+ T cells sorted from PBMCs, obtained 45 days after the yellow fever booster vaccination. The sequence was obtained from a man aged 25 to 40 who received the YFV17D yellow fever vaccine. Recombination connected TRBV7-6 to TRBJ2-3; no confident D gene assignment can be made. CDR3 sequence: CASSPQAFSTDTQYF. The nucleotide sequence reads TGTGCCAGCAGTCCGCAAGCTTTTAGCACAGATACGCAGTATTTT.